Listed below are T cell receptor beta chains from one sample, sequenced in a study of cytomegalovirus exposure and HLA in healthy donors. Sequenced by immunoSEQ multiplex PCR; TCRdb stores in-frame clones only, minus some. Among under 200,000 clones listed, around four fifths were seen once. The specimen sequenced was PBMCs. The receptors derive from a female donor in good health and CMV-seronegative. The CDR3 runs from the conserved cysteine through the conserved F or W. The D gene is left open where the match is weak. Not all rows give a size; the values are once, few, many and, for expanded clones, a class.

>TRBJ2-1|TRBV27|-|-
CASSLLASLKQFF
TGTGCCAGCAGTTTACTAGCGTCGTTGAAGCAGTTCTTC
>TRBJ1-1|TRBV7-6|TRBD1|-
CASSLETGAVNTEAFF
TGTGCCAGCAGCTTAGAAACAGGGGCGGTAAACACTGAAGCTTTCTTT
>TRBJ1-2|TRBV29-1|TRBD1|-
CSVTGTETYGYTF
TGCAGCGTGACCGGGACAGAAACCTATGGCTACACCTTC
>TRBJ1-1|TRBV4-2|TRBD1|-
CASSQYTGENTEAFF
TGTGCCAGCAGCCAGTACACAGGGGAGAACACTGAAGCTTTCTTT
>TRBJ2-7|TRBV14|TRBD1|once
CASSQTGVQYF
TGTGCCAGCAGCCAGACAGGGGTGCAGTACTTC
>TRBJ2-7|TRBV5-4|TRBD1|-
CASSLEPGGPYEQYF
TGTGCCAGCAGCTTGGAGCCAGGGGGCCCCTACGAGCAGTACTTC
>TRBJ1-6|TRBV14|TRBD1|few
CASSRQGLMGNSPLHF
TGTGCCAGCAGCCGACAGGGGTTAATGGGCAATTCACCCCTCCACTTT
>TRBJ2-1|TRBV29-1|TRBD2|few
CSVVRGGDNEQFF
TGCAGCGTTGTACGGGGGGGCGACAATGAGCAGTTCTTC
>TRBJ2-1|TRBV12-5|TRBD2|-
CASGWDSGASYNEQFF
TGTGCTAGTGGTTGGGATAGCGGGGCTTCCTACAATGAGCAGTTCTTC
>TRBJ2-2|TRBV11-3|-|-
CASSPEPNQATGELFF
TGTGCCAGCAGCCCAGAACCGAACCAGGCCACCGGGGAGCTGTTTTTT
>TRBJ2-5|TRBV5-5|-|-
CAASGETQYF
TGTGCCGCCTCAGGGGAGACCCAGTACTTC
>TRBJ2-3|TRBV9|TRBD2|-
CASNSGDHTDTQYF
TGTGCCAGCAACAGCGGGGACCACACAGATACGCAGTATTTT
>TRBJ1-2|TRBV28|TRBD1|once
CASSSRGQGFNYGYTF
TGTGCCAGCAGCTCAAGGGGACAGGGTTTTAACTATGGCTACACCTTC
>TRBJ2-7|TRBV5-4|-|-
CASTLDYPSYEQYF
TGTGCCAGCACCTTGGACTACCCAAGCTACGAGCAGTACTTC
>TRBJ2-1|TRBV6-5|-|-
CASSFLASSYNEQFF
TGTGCCAGCAGTTTTCTAGCGTCCTCCTACAATGAGCAGTTCTTC
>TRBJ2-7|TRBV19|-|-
CASSIGSGGTYEQYF
TGTGCCAGTAGTATAGGTAGCGGAGGGACCTACGAGCAGTACTTC
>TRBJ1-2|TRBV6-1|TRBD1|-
CASPGTGDGYTF
TGTGCCAGCCCCGGGACAGGGGACGGCTACACCTTC
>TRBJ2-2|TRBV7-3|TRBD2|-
CASSPGGLAGTGELFF
TGTGCCAGCAGCCCCGGCGGACTAGCGGGCACCGGGGAGCTGTTTTTT
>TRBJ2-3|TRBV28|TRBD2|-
CASSHAASGLTPGDTQYF
TGTGCCAGCAGTCACGCCGCTAGCGGCCTTACCCCAGGGGATACGCAGTATTTT
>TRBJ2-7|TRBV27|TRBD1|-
CASRYTGGYLYEQYF
TGTGCCAGCAGGTACACAGGGGGATACCTCTACGAGCAGTACTTC
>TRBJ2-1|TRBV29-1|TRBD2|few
CSVVGNRAGVRNEQFF
TGCAGCGTTGTGGGGAATCGGGCGGGAGTGCGTAATGAGCAGTTCTTC
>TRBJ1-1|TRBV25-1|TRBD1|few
CASSECPRDRGCSAFF
TGTGCCAGCAGTGAATGTCCGCGGGACAGGGGATGTTCGGCTTTCTTT
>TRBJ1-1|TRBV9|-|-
CASSVDGGRRNTEAFF
TGTGCCAGCAGCGTAGACGGGGGGAGGAGGAACACTGAAGCTTTCTTT
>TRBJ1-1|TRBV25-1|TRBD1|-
CASSEDRGRRAAFF
TGTGCCAGCAGTGAAGACAGGGGGCGCCGGGCTGCTTTCTTT
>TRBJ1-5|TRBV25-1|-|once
CASMPNRVAGNQPQHF
TGTGCCAGCATGCCCAACAGGGTCGCGGGCAATCAGCCCCAGCATTTT
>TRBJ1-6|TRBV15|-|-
CATSIRSTNSPLHF
TGTGCCACCAGCATAAGGTCGACAAATTCACCCCTCCACTTT
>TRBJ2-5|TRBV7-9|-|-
CASSFSGEWETQYF
TGTGCCAGCAGCTTCTCAGGGGAATGGGAGACCCAGTACTTC
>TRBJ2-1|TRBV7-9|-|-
CSSSLATSYNEQFF
TGTTCCAGCAGCTTAGCTACTTCCTACAATGAGCAGTTCTTC
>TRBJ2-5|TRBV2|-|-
CASSTSKETQYF
TGTGCCAGCAGTACTAGCAAAGAGACCCAGTACTTC
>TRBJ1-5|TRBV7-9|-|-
CASSLLQEDQPQHF
TGTGCCAGCAGCTTATTGCAGGAGGATCAGCCCCAGCATTTT
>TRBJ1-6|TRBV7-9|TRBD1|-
CASSFRQGDNSPLHF
TGTGCCAGCAGCTTCCGACAGGGGGATAATTCACCCCTCCACTTT
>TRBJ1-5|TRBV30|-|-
CAWSVHSGSNQPQHF
TGTGCCTGGAGTGTACACTCGGGTAGTAATCAGCCCCAGCATTTT
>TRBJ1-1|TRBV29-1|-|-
CSVEGSRGTEAFF
TGCAGCGTTGAAGGGTCTCGGGGAACTGAAGCTTTCTTT
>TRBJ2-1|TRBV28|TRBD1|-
CASFRDRGNEQFF
TGTGCCAGCTTCCGGGACAGGGGAAATGAGCAGTTCTTC
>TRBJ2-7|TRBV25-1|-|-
CASSVSAAHSYEQYF
TGTGCCAGCAGTGTCTCGGCAGCGCATTCCTACGAGCAGTACTTC
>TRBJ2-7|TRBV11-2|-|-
CASSRTDSYEQYF
TGTGCCAGCAGCCGGACAGACTCCTACGAGCAGTACTTC
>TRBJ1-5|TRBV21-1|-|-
CASSANYRDRERGSNQPQHF
TGTGCCAGCAGCGCGAACTACCGGGACAGGGAGAGGGGTAGCAATCAGCCCCAGCATTTT
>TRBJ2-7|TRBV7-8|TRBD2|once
CASSSAGGPGEQYF
TGTGCCAGCAGCTCAGCGGGAGGGCCGGGGGAGCAGTACTTC
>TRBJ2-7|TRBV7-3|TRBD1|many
CASSLGTGGFGSYEQYF
TGTGCCAGCAGCCTGGGGACAGGGGGCTTTGGTTCCTACGAGCAGTACTTC
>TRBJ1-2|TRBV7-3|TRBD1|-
CASSLTPHSWTGGLYGYTF
TGTGCCAGCAGCTTAACCCCCCACAGTTGGACAGGGGGCCTCTATGGCTACACCTTC